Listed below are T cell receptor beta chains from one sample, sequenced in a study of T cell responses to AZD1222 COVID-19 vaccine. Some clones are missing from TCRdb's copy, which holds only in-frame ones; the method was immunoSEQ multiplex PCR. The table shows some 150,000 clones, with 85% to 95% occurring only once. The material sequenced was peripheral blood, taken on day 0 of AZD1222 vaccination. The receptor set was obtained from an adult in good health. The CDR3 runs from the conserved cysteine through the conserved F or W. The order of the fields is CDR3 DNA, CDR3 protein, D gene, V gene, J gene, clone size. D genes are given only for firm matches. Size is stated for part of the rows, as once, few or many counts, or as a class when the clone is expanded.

TGTGCCAGCAGCCAAGGTTTTAGCGGGGGGGCCAATGAGCAGTTCTTC	CASSQGFSGGANEQFF	TRBD2	TRBV3-1/TRBV3-2	TRBJ2-1	NA
TGTGCTAGTGGTTTGCGCCCCCTTGAAGGAGGGGGCTATAGCAATCAGCCCCAGCATTTT	CASGLRPLEGGGYSNQPQHF	TRBD1	TRBV12-5	TRBJ1-5	NA
TGTGCCAGCAGCGTAGACGGGGAATATCAGCCCCAGCATTTT	CASSVDGEYQPQHF	NA	TRBV9	TRBJ1-5	NA
TGTGCCAGCAATAAGGCTAGCGGGAAGCTGGATACGCAGTATTTT	CASNKASGKLDTQYF	TRBD2	TRBV9	TRBJ2-3	NA
TGTGCCAGCAGCTTGCAGCTTAGAGCGGGAGTGGGAGAGACCCAGTACTTC	CASSLQLRAGVGETQYF	TRBD2	TRBV5-4	TRBJ2-5	NA
TGTGCCAGCAGCCCAGGGGTGGGTGAAAAACTGTTTTTT	CASSPGVGEKLFF	NA	TRBV7-3	TRBJ1-4	NA
TGTGCCAGCAGACTGGGACAGGGGTATGGCTACACCTTC	CASRLGQGYGYTF	TRBD1	TRBV12-3/TRBV12-4	TRBJ1-2	NA
TGTGCCAGTAGTAAGGTTAACATTCAGTACTTC	CASSKVNIQYF	NA	TRBV19	TRBJ2-4	NA
TGTGCCAGCAGCTTGGTCGGGGGCACCTACAATGAGCAGTTCTTC	CASSLVGGTYNEQFF	NA	TRBV11-2	TRBJ2-1	once
TGTGCCAGCAGCTTAGATCATGGCCTGAGGGACACCATATATTTT	CASSLDHGLRDTIYF	NA	TRBV11-2	TRBJ1-3	NA
TGCGCCAGCAGCTTGGCCGGCACAGGGCGTAATGAAAAACTGTTTTTT	CASSLAGTGRNEKLFF	NA	TRBV5-1	TRBJ1-4	NA
TGTGCCAGCAGTTTGGGACAGCCGATCATAGGTACGCAGTATTTT	CASSLGQPIIGTQYF	TRBD1	TRBV7-9	TRBJ2-3	NA
TGTGCCAGCAGCTTAGAGGCTAGTCGTCTAGGGGAGACCCAGTACTTC	CASSLEASRLGETQYF	NA	TRBV11-1	TRBJ2-5	NA
TGTGCCAGCAGCTTAAGTCGGGACTATGGCTACACCTTC	CASSLSRDYGYTF	NA	TRBV7-3	TRBJ1-2	NA
TGTGCCAGCAGCTTAGTGACTAGCGGCTCCTACAATGAGCAGTTCTTC	CASSLVTSGSYNEQFF	TRBD2	TRBV7-3	TRBJ2-1	NA
TGTGCCAGCAGTTTACCCCCAGCCATCGGGGGGGCGACTTTT	CASSLPPAIGGATF	NA	TRBV28	TRBJ1-5	NA
TGTGCCAGCAGTGATTCAGGCGGCCTTAGCTCCTACGAGCAGTACTTC	CASSDSGGLSSYEQYF	NA	TRBV25-1	TRBJ2-7	once
TGTGCCAGCAGCTCGCTTAGGACTAGCGGGGGGGCAGATACGCAGTATTTT	CASSSLRTSGGADTQYF	TRBD2	TRBV7-3	TRBJ2-3	NA